This T cell receptor (beta chain) derives from a study of T cells in Graves' hyperthyroidism and ophthalmopathy. Points from the study as a whole: The model made its ophthalmopathy prediction, and onset followed a median about 6 months later.

This clonotype was picked up many times. Its antigen remains unidentified. Uncontrolled infection, other autoimmune disease, pregnancy or lactation disqualified patients from enrolment. Diagnostic assessment was based on clinical symptoms, serum thyroxine and TRAb, thyroid ultrasound and orbital computed tomography. Out of around 10 ml of fresh peripheral blood came the PBMCs. The CDR3 regions of TCR beta were amplified from RNA transcripts. HTBI primers were employed in a first-round RT-PCR of the TCR CDR3. TCRdb independently ran MiXCR on the multiplex PCR reads; one entry per CDR3 protein. Among approximately 490,000 distinct CDR3 sequences, about 20% were seen once, and the ten largest hold 45% to 50%. The sequencing sample was made of blood. The source of this sequence is a woman aged 70-85 years with Graves' ophthalmopathy.

The CDR3 DNA reads as TGTGCCAGCAGCTTAGAATCCTCGAGCCCGGTCTACGAGCAGTACTTC. It yields the protein CASSLESSSPVYEQYF. The J gene is TRBJ2-7, the V gene TRBV7-2; D call uncertain. The CDR3 has 16 amino acids. CDR1 and CDR2 from the germline V gene are SGHTA and FQGNSA. The germline V and J ends were trimmed by 1 base and 3 bases, with 16 bases remaining between them.